This T cell receptor (beta chain) stems from a study of blood T cell repertoires in COVID-19. Looking at the study overall: The origin of the acute and convalescent COVID-19 samples was the United States, Italy and Spain.

Self-reported history from a screening survey and questionnaire set each donor's cohort. Recovered status in Cohort 3 required two negative PCRs, clearance, or symptom resolution. Unmatched junction bases numbered 5, after V lost 2 bases and J lost 6 bases. Per germline, CDR1 MGHRA and CDR2 YSYEKL. This CDR3 spans 14 amino acids. The repertoire was sequenced with immunoSEQ multiplex PCR; TCRdb's copy has only in-frame clones and lacks some. The sample records about 320,000 clones, under 95% being singletons. The chain employs TRBV4-1 and TRBJ2-7, with 9 bases matching TRBD2. Sequenced input: PBMCs or T cells enriched from blood (not recorded which). The TCR comes from a man in his sixties who had recovered from COVID-19. The CDR3 here is CASSQRAGGSEQYF. In nucleotides, the CDR3 is TGCGCCAGCAGCCAACGAGCGGGGGGATCCGAGCAGTACTTC.